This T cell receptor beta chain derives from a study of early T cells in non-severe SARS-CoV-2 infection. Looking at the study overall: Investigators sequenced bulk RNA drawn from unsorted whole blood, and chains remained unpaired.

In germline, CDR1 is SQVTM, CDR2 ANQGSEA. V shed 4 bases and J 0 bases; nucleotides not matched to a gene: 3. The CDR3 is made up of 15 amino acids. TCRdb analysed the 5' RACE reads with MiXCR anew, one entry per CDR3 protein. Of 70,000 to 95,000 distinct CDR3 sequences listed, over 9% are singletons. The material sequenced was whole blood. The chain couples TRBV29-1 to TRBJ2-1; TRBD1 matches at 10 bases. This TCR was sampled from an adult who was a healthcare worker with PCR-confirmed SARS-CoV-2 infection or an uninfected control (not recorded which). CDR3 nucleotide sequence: TGCAGCGTTGGCAGGACAGGGGGCTCCTACAATGAGCAGTTCTTC. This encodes CSVGRTGGSYNEQFF.